A single sample gave rise to the 10 T cell receptor beta chains below, sequenced in a study of cytotoxic CD8 clonotypes in ibrutinib-treated CLL. Sequencing used immunoSEQ multiplex PCR; TCRdb keeps in-frame clones, though not all of them. The data show 26,000 or so clones, 62% seen once. The source was PBMCs, collected before ibrutinib treatment. Every receptor here comes from a human donor with chronic lymphocytic leukemia.

This clone was seen a handful of times. This chain uses TRBV2 with TRBJ1-5; 8 bases are shared with TRBD1. Trimming removed 9 bases from V and 4 bases from J; junction bases left unmatched: 5. The CDR3 spans 13 residues. Germline assignment: CDR1 SNHLY and CDR2 FYNNEI. This CDR3 is CARSTGGNQPQHF. The CDR3 bases are TGTGCCAGATCTACAGGGGGAAATCAGCCCCAGCATTTT.

The genes are TRBV4-1 and TRBJ2-2; either TRBD1 or TRBD2 may supply D (7 bases each). This CDR3 has 11 amino acids. The V gene lost 3 bases and the J gene lost 15 bases, with 11 bases spanning the gap. Germline V lookup: CDR1 MGHRA, CDR2 YSYEKL. CDR3 in amino acids: CASSQTGRVFF. CDR3 in DNA: TGCGCCAGCAGCCAGACAGGGAGGGTGTTTTTT.

The chain joins TRBV5-4 to TRBJ1-2; D may be TRBD1 (5 bases). This CDR3 contains 16 residues. CDR1 is SGHNT and CDR2 is YYREEE in the germline V gene (reference sequence). Trimming removed 4 bases from V and 8 bases from J, with 24 bases in between. The CDR3 sequence: CASSHDVIQGIGGYTF. The CDR3 DNA is TGTGCCAGCAGCCACGATGTAATCCAGGGAATTGGGGGCTACACCTTC.

This clone was seen a single time. The genes are TRBV7-9 and TRBJ2-2; possible D gene TRBD1, 6 bases. The CDR3 has 16 amino acids. Trimming pared 1 base from V and 4 bases from J, leaving 13 bases between. Germline V gene lookup returns CDR1 SEHNR and CDR2 FQNEAQ (reference sequence). The CDR3 sequence is CASSLGGQGATGELFF. As DNA, the CDR3 is TGTGCCAGCAGCTTAGGGGGGCAGGGCGCCACCGGGGAGCTGTTTTTT.

The CDR3 sequence is CASMGTGPDTQYF. The CDR3 DNA reads as TGTGCCAGCATGGGAACAGGGCCAGATACGCAGTATTTT. This chain joins TRBV6-5 and TRBJ2-3, with D possibly matching TRBD1 (6 bases). There are 13 residues in the CDR3. Germline V gives CDR1 MNHEY, CDR2 SVGAGI. Trimming stripped 7 bases from V and 4 bases from J, with 12 bases between.

This clone was seen only once. V gene TRBV6-5 combines with J gene TRBJ2-7, with D unclear. Germline V gene lookup returns CDR1 MNHEY and CDR2 SVGAGI. This CDR3 spans 16 amino acids. The V end lost 4 bases, the J end lost 0 bases, and 16 bases lay between the germline ends. The CDR3 nucleotides read TGTGCCAGCAGTTGGGTTTCACCCTTCAGCTCCTACGAGCAGTACTTC. Residues: CASSWVSPFSSYEQYF.

The rearrangement links TRBV11-3 to TRBJ2-2; 8 bases are a match to TRBD1. The V and J ends lost 3 bases and 8 bases, in that order; junction bases with no gene match: 5. The CDR3 is made up of 14 amino acids. The germline V gene encodes CDR1 SGHNT and CDR2 YENEEA. The CDR3 bases are TGTGCCAGCAGCTTGACAGGGGATCGAGGGGAGCTGTTTTTT. Its translation: CASSLTGDRGELFF.

The rearrangement uses TRBV29-1 and TRBJ1-1; TRBD1 might be the D (6 bases). V gave up 4 bases and J gave up 6 bases, with 12 bases separating them. The CDR3 runs 12 residues. Germline CDR1 reads SQVTM; CDR2 reads ANQGSEA. CDR3 region: CSVAGELPEAFF. The DNA of the CDR3 is TGCAGCGTTGCAGGGGAACTCCCTGAAGCTTTCTTT.

This clone was observed once. The chain links TRBV2 to TRBJ2-3; D unresolved. The CDR3 extends over 14 amino acids. Germline V lookup: CDR1 SNHLY, CDR2 FYNNEI. V lost 8 bases and J lost 1, with 13 bases in between. Here the CDR3 reads CASGSPRRTDTQYF. The CDR3, as DNA: TGTGCCAGCGGTTCCCCTAGGCGCACAGATACGCAGTATTTT. Complete variable domain (other parts from reference TRBV2 and TRBJ2-3): EPEVTQTPSHQVTQMGQEVILRCVPISNHLYFYWYRQILGQKVEFLVSFYNNEISEKSEIFDDQFSVERPDGSNFTLKIRSTKLEDSAMYFCASGSPRRTDTQYFGPGTRLTVL.

The V call is TRBV6-6, the J call TRBJ2-5, with D tentatively TRBD2 (5 bases). This CDR3 is 14 amino acids long. The V gene lost 7 bases and the J gene lost 5 bases, with 17 bases spanning the gap. The germline V gene encodes CDR1 MNHNY and CDR2 SVGAGI (reference sequence). Here the CDR3 DNA reads TGTGCCAGCAAGGGTCGGGATTTCCACGAGACCCAGTACTTC. Protein product: CASKGRDFHETQYF.